Below are 7 T cell receptor beta chains sequenced from a single sample in a study of regulatory T cells in long-lasting Graves disease. Time point specified: persistent/refractory GD, antithyroid drugs over 5 years with positive TRAb. RNA from PBMCs was the source of the TCR library. Investigators prepared the TCR beta libraries by applying iRepertoire HTBI primers and Arm-PCR of CDR3 regions. TCRdb used MiXCR to reprocess the multiplex PCR reads, holding one entry per CDR3 protein. The sample consists of 310,000 or so distinct CDR3 sequences, about 20% of them appearing once. Here the sequenced sample was peripheral blood mononuclear cells (PBMCs), taken when the disease was refractory, from a patient treated with antithyroid drugs. Every receptor here comes from a female donor with Graves disease.

This clonotype was recorded many times. The genes are TRBV7-9 and TRBJ1-1; unclear D gene. V was trimmed by 1 base and J by 0 bases, leaving 9 bases between them. CDR1 is SEHNR, CDR2 FQNEAQ, per germline (reference sequence). The CDR3 contains 15 residues. CDR3 residues: CASSLGEAVNTEAFF. CDR3 bases: TGTGCCAGCAGCTTAGGCGAGGCGGTGAACACTGAAGCTTTCTTT.

This clonotype was picked up one time. V and J are TRBV28 and TRBJ2-1; 7 positions match TRBD1. Germline V gene sequence: CDR1 MDHEN, CDR2 SYDVKM. Trimming cost V 7 bases and J 2 bases; bases outside gene matches: 5. This CDR3 contains 14 residues. The CDR3 loop reads CASTEGQPYNEQFF. The CDR3 region has the DNA TGTGCCAGCACCGAGGGACAGCCCTACAATGAGCAGTTCTTC.

In this sample, this clonotype turned up a few times. V gene TRBV30 combines with J gene TRBJ1-5, with D tentatively TRBD1 (5 bases). Trimming pared 3 bases from V and 3 bases from J, leaving 9 bases between. There are 13 residues in the CDR3. Germline V gene sequence: CDR1 GTSNPN, CDR2 SVGIG (reference sequence). This CDR3 is CAWREGPNQPQHF. The CDR3 DNA sequence: TGTGCCTGGAGAGAGGGACCCAATCAGCCCCAGCATTTT.

This clonotype was found a few times. V usage is TRBV20-1 and J usage is TRBJ2-5; D uncertain. The CDR3 is made up of 15 amino acids. The germline V and J ends were trimmed by 1 base and 2 bases, with 14 bases remaining between them. Germline CDR1 reads DFQATT; CDR2 reads SNEGSKA (reference sequence). The CDR3 loop reads CSARATAFLQETQYF. CDR3 nucleotides: TGCAGTGCTAGAGCAACAGCCTTTCTGCAAGAGACCCAGTACTTC.

This clonotype was detected ten times or more. This chain joins TRBV7-9 and TRBJ1-5, with 8 positions matching TRBD1. The CDR3 is 14 amino acids. CDR1 and CDR2 (germline): SEHNR, FQNEAQ (reference sequence). Trimming removed 4 bases from V and 2 bases from J; junction bases left unmatched: 1. As DNA, the CDR3 is TGTGCCAGCAGCTCGACAGGGGGCAATCAGCCCCAGCATTTT. Protein sequence: CASSSTGGNQPQHF. Together with reference TRBV7-9 and TRBJ1-5, the CDR3 gives the full variable domain: DTGVSQNPRHKITKRGQNVTFRCDPISEHNRLYWYRQTLGQGPEFLTYFQNEAQLEKSRLLSDRFSAERPKGSFSTLEIQRTEQGDSAMYLCASSSTGGNQPQHFGDGTRLSIL.

In its sample, this clonotype was seen many times. The rearrangement joins TRBV6-5 to TRBJ1-2; TRBD1 is a possible D gene (5 bases). Germline V gene data show CDR1 as MNHEY and CDR2 as SVGAGI. The CDR3 runs to 15 residues. V was clipped by 4 bases and J by 0 bases, with 12 bases between them. The CDR3: CASSSTAKANYGYTF. The CDR3 DNA sequence: TGTGCCAGCAGTTCGACAGCCAAAGCTAACTATGGCTACACCTTC.

In DNA form, the CDR3 reads TGCAGTGCAACCCGGGACAGGGGGCAAGAGACCCAGTACTTC. Translated: CSATRDRGQETQYF. The chain recombines TRBV20-1 with TRBJ2-5; 11 bases map to TRBD1. Per germline, CDR1 DFQATT and CDR2 SNEGSKA (reference sequence). V was pared by 6 bases and J by 2 bases, with 5 bases of the junction left unmatched. The CDR3 extends over 14 amino acids.